The 26 T cell receptor beta chains below all came from one sample that was sequenced in a study of blood T cells in healthy people across ages. A second PCR, run for about 7 to 11 cycles, used a sample-barcoded 5' primer plus a J-beta primer mix. TCRdb processed the 5' RACE reads anew with MiXCR; each CDR3 protein has one entry. The data hold about 970,000 distinct CDR3 sequences, with just over 50% observed a single time. Material for sequencing was blood. The receptor set was obtained from a woman aged 55-70 years in good health.

The chain joins TRBV29-1 to TRBJ2-7, with 9 bases that match TRBD1. V trimming: 3 bases; J trimming: 6 bases; junction bases outside the gene matches: 9. CDR1 and CDR2 from the germline V gene are SQVTM and ANQGSEA. The CDR3 is 14 amino acids. The DNA of the CDR3 is TGCAGCGTTGATAACTCCGGGACAGGGTTCGAGCAGTACTTC. Amino acid sequence: CSVDNSGTGFEQYF.

V is TRBV28 and J is TRBJ2-5, with D possibly being TRBD1 (6 bases). The CDR3 contains 13 residues. The V gene lost 6 bases and the J gene lost 4 bases, with 12 bases spanning the gap. Per the germline V gene, CDR1 is MDHEN and CDR2 is SYDVKM. CDR3 bases: TGTGCCAGCAGGAAAGACAGGAGAGAGACCCAGTACTTC. Translation: CASRKDRRETQYF.

V is TRBV14 and J is TRBJ2-7; TRBD1 matches 8 bases. The J call may be faulty, since TRBJ2-4 better matches the DNA end. The germline V gene encodes CDR1 SGHDN and CDR2 FVKESK. The length of the CDR3 is 15 residues. The CDR3 nucleotides are TGTGCCAGCAGCCAGGTCAGGGGGCGCGAAGGCATTCAGTACTTC. Translating gives CASSQVRGREGIQYF.

This clonotype was seen a handful of times. J is TRBJ2-7 and V is TRBV20-1; D uncertain. In germline, CDR1 is DFQATT, CDR2 SNEGSKA (reference sequence). The CDR3 contains 11 residues. V was trimmed by 5 bases and J by 4 bases, leaving 9 bases between them. The CDR3 sequence: CSAYLGYEQYF. CDR3 DNA: TGCAGTGCTTACCTTGGATACGAGCAGTACTTC.

This clonotype came up a few times. The rearrangement links TRBV5-4 to TRBJ2-1; D uncertain. Trimming shortened V by 2 bases and J by 3 bases, and 9 bases separated the two germline ends. The CDR3 loop spans 14 amino acids. CDR1 and CDR2 (germline): SGHNT, YYREEE (reference sequence). In DNA, the CDR3 is TGTGCCAGCAGCTTCGGCCCTAGCTACAATGAGCAGTTCTTC. Amino acids: CASSFGPSYNEQFF.

The chain couples TRBV4-3 to TRBJ2-7, with TRBD1 matching over 10 bases. Germline assignment: CDR1 LGHNA and CDR2 YSLEER. The trim removed 4 bases at V and 3 bases at J, leaving 6 bases unmatched. The CDR3 sequence is 15 residues long. CDR3 region: CASSRYGQGDYEQYF. The CDR3 DNA sequence: TGCGCCAGCAGCCGATATGGACAGGGGGACTACGAGCAGTACTTC.

V usage is TRBV20-1 and J usage is TRBJ2-1; TRBD2 matches at 9 bases. The germline gives CDR1 DFQATT, CDR2 SNEGSKA (reference sequence). This CDR3 comprises 16 residues. With V trimmed by 3 bases and J by 3 bases, 9 bases remained unmatched. This chain's CDR3 is CSASDPTSGNYNEQFF. The CDR3 DNA sequence: TGCAGTGCTAGTGATCCGACTAGCGGCAACTACAATGAGCAGTTCTTC.

The rearrangement uses TRBV29-1 and TRBJ2-1; the D gene could be TRBD1 or TRBD2 (6 bases each). The CDR3 is 13 residues long. Germline CDR1 and CDR2: SQVTM and ANQGSEA. The V end was cut by 4 bases, the J end by 8 bases, with 15 bases between. CDR3 protein: CSVVDPGGHEQFF. In DNA form, the CDR3 reads TGCAGCGTTGTTGACCCTGGGGGGCATGAGCAGTTCTTC.

The CDR3 coding sequence is TGTGCCAGCAGCTTACATTCCGCGGCTGCGGGCTACGAGCAGTACTTC. This sequence encodes CASSLHSAAAGYEQYF. J is TRBJ2-7 and V is TRBV7-3, with a possible D match to TRBD2 (5 bases). Trimming cost V 2 bases and J 3 bases, with 17 bases left between them. CDR1 is SGHTA and CDR2 is FQGTGA in the germline V gene. The CDR3 loop spans 16 amino acids.

This clonotype was picked up a small number of times. The rearrangement joins TRBV7-2 to TRBJ2-1, with D perhaps TRBD2 (6 bases). This CDR3 comprises 14 residues. Trimming stripped 4 bases from V and 7 bases from J, with 14 bases between. CDR1 is SGHTA, CDR2 FQGNSA, per germline. CDR3 bases: TGTGCCAGCAGCTGGGGGACTCACTCAAATGAGCAGTTCTTC. Amino acid sequence: CASSWGTHSNEQFF.

The sample holds a few counts of this clonotype. The J gene is TRBJ2-4, the V gene TRBV3-1; 10 nucleotides line up with TRBD2. CDR1 is LGHDT and CDR2 is YNNKEL in the germline V gene (reference sequence). Losses at the gene ends were 0 bases for V and 13 bases for J; bases not matched to a gene: 12. CDR3 size: 16 residues. The CDR3 region is CASSQDWASGSSEQYF. The CDR3 DNA reads as TGTGCCAGCAGCCAAGATTGGGCTAGCGGGAGTTCTGAGCAGTACTTC.

This chain uses TRBV28 with TRBJ2-7; no firm D call. CDR1 is MDHEN and CDR2 is SYDVKM in the germline V gene. V shed 2 bases and J shed 0 bases, with 11 bases lying between them. The CDR3 has 15 residues. This chain's CDR3 is CASSLGLSPSYEQYF. In DNA form, the CDR3 reads TGTGCCAGCAGTTTAGGGCTCTCCCCCTCCTACGAGCAGTACTTC.

Worth noting for this clonotype: A read error may account for a junction end that differs from germline. This chain uses TRBV6-5 with TRBJ2-5; D is perhaps TRBD2 (5 bases). CDR1 MNHEY and CDR2 SVGAGI come from the germline V gene. This CDR3 has 11 residues. The CDR3 sequence is CTSARGETQYF. CDR3 in DNA: TGTACCAGCGCCCGCGGGGAGACCCAGTACTTC.

J is TRBJ2-5 and V is TRBV5-1; TRBD1 might be the D (6 bases). The CDR3 length is 14 residues. V was pared by 5 bases and J by 2 bases, with 13 bases between. Germline V gene lookup returns CDR1 SGHRS and CDR2 YFSETQ. CDR3 in amino acids: CASSLMTGQETQYF. The DNA of the CDR3 is TGCGCCAGCAGTCTAATGACAGGTCAAGAGACCCAGTACTTC.

V usage is TRBV27 and J usage is TRBJ2-7, with D possibly being TRBD2 (5 bases). Deletions cut 2 bases from V and 4 bases from J, with 15 bases between. There are 15 residues in the CDR3. Germline CDR1 MNHEY, CDR2 SMNVEV (reference sequence). CDR3 in DNA: TGTGCCAGCAGTTTAATCGGGGTGGGCTTTTACGAGCAGTACTTC. Protein: CASSLIGVGFYEQYF.

In this sample, this clonotype turned up many times. The rearrangement uses TRBV11-2 and TRBJ2-1; D gene unclear. The V end was cut by 0 bases, the J end by 10 bases, with 7 bases between. Per the germline V gene, CDR1 is SGHAT and CDR2 is FQNNGV. The CDR3 contains 12 residues. The CDR3 loop is CASSLERPEQFF. CDR3 nucleotide sequence: TGTGCCAGCAGCTTAGAAAGGCCGGAGCAGTTCTTC.

The V and J genes are TRBV20-1 and TRBJ2-1, with D maybe TRBD1 (6 bases). Deletions cut 1 base from V and 0 bases from J, with 16 bases between. Looked up from germline, CDR1 is DFQATT and CDR2 is SNEGSKA (reference sequence). The CDR3 spans 17 residues. The CDR3 region has the DNA TGCAGTGCTAGAGGCTCAGGGGCCTTTACCTCCTACAATGAGCAGTTCTTC. It yields the protein CSARGSGAFTSYNEQFF.

The V and J genes are TRBV15 and TRBJ2-5; 7 bases map to TRBD1. The CDR3 contains 14 residues. Trimming removed 5 bases from V and 1 base from J; junction bases left unmatched: 4. CDR1 and CDR2 (germline): LNHNV, YYDKDF (reference sequence). The CDR3 sequence is CATSRRDSQETQYF. The CDR3 bases are TGTGCCACCAGCCGCCGGGACAGCCAAGAGACCCAGTACTTC.

This clonotype came up a few times. The J gene is TRBJ2-5, the V gene TRBV29-1; possible D gene TRBD1, 6 bases. V was clipped by 7 bases and J by 9 bases, with 27 bases between them. In germline, CDR1 is SQVTM, CDR2 ANQGSEA. There are 15 residues in the CDR3. The CDR3 sequence is CSAVRGTPILGAQYF. In DNA form, the CDR3 reads TGCAGCGCCGTGCGAGGGACACCAATCCTAGGGGCCCAGTACTTC.

The chain combines TRBV20-1 with TRBJ1-3; D might be TRBD1 (6 bases). The V and J ends lost 0 bases and 4 bases respectively, with 16 bases between them. The CDR3 is 16 residues long. Looked up from germline, CDR1 is DFQATT and CDR2 is SNEGSKA (reference sequence). CDR3 in DNA: TGCAGTGCTAGAGATTACGGGGGGGCTCGAGGAAACACCATATATTTT. The encoded protein is CSARDYGGARGNTIYF.

This clonotype turned up a few times. This sequence joins TRBV12-3 or TRBV12-4 and TRBJ1-5, with a possible D match to TRBD1 (5 bases). V lost 2 bases and J 0 bases, leaving 11 bases between the germline ends. CDR3 length equals 16 residues. The CDR3 region has the DNA TGTGCCAGCAGTTTATGGGGGAGAAATAGCAATCAGCCCCAGCATTTT. This translates into CASSLWGRNSNQPQHF.

In its sample, this clonotype was seen a few times. The chain couples TRBV29-1 to TRBJ2-3, with D perhaps assigned TRBD1 or TRBD2 (5 bases each). The germline V gene has CDR1 SQVTM and CDR2 ANQGSEA. This CDR3 is built from 12 residues. Trimming removed 5 bases at V and 6 bases at J, with 12 bases between. In DNA form, the CDR3 reads TGCAGCGTTAAAGCGGACACCGATACGCAGTATTTT. It codes for CSVKADTDTQYF.

A few counts support this clonotype. V is TRBV6-2 or TRBV6-3 and J is TRBJ2-5; 10 bases match TRBD1. The J call is doubtful: the DNA matches TRBJ2-7 better. Per the germline V gene, CDR1 is MNHEY and CDR2 is SVGEGT. This CDR3 spans 14 amino acids. CDR3 amino acids: CASSRDRGAGEQYF. The CDR3 DNA is TGTGCCAGCAGCCGGGACAGGGGAGCTGGCGAGCAGTACTTC.

The chain has TRBV27 and TRBJ2-1, with TRBD2 matching over 15 bases. The J segment lost 13 bases and the V segment lost 5 bases, leaving 18 bases of the junction unmatched. The CDR3 length is 18 residues. Germline assignment: CDR1 MNHEY and CDR2 SMNVEV (reference sequence). CDR3 loop: CASSPSGTSGRSFEVQFF. The CDR3 DNA sequence: TGTGCCAGCAGTCCCTCCGGGACTAGCGGGAGGTCCTTTGAGGTCCAGTTCTTC.

This clonotype was counted between two and nine times. The V call is TRBV7-2, the J call TRBJ2-1; 13 bases match TRBD2. V gave up 0 bases and J gave up 9 bases; unmatched junction bases: 8. Germline V gene data show CDR1 as SGHTA and CDR2 as FQGNSA. The CDR3 extends over 17 amino acids. The DNA for the CDR3 is TGTGCCAGCAGCTTAGCGAGAACTAGCGGGAGGGCCTTTGAGCAGTTCTTC. This translates into CASSLARTSGRAFEQFF.

This chain joins TRBV30 and TRBJ2-2, with 8 bases matching TRBD1. V shed 4 bases and J 7 bases; nucleotides not matched to a gene: 5. Germline assignment: CDR1 GTSNPN and CDR2 SVGIG (reference sequence). The CDR3 loop spans 13 amino acids. CDR3 sequence reads: CAWNGQGVGELFF. In nucleotides, the CDR3 is TGTGCCTGGAATGGACAGGGTGTCGGGGAGCTGTTTTTT.